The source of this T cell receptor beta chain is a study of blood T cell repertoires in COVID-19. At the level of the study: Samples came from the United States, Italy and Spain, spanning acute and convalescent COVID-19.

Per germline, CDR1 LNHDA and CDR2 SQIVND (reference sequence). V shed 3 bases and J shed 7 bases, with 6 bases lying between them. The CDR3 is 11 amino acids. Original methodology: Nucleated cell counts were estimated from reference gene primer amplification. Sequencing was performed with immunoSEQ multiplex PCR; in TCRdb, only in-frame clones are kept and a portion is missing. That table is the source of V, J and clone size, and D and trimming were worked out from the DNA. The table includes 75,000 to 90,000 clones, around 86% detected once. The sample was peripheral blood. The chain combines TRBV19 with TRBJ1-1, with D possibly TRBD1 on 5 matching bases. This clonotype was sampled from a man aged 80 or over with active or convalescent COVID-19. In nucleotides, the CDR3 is TGTGCCAGTAGTATCAGGGATGAAGCTTTCTTT. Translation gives CASSIRDEAFF.